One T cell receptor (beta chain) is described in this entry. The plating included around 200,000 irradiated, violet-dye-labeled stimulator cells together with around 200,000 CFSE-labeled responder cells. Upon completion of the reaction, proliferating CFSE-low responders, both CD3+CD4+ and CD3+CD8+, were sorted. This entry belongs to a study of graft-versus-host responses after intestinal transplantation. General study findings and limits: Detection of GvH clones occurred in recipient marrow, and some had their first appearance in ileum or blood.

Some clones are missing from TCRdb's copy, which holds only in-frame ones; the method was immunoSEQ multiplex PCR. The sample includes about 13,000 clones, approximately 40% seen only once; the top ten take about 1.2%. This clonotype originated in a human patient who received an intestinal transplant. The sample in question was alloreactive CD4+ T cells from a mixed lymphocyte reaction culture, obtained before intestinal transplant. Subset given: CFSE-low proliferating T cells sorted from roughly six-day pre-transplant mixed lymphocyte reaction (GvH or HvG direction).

CDR3 DNA sequence: TGTGCCAGCAAGGGACAGGGGACCTACGAGCAGTACTTC. Translation: CASKGQGTYEQYF. The chain carries TRBV2 and TRBJ2-7, with TRBD1 identical over 10 bases. Germline assignment: CDR1 SNHLY and CDR2 FYNNEI. The CDR3 extends over 13 amino acids. V was pared by 7 bases and J by 2 bases, with 2 bases of the junction left unmatched.